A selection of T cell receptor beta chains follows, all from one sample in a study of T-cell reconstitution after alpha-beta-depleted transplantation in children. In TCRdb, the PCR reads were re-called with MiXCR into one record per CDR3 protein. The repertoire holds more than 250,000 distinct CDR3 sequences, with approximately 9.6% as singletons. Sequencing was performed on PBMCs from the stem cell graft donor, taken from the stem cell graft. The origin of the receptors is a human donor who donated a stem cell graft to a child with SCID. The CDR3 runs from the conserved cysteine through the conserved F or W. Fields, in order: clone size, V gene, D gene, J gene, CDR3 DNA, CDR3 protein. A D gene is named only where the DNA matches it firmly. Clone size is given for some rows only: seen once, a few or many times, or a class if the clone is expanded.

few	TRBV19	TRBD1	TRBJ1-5	TGTGCCAGTAGTATACGAGGGGACAGGGTTCGGTATCAGCCCCAGCATTTT	CASSIRGDRVRYQPQHF
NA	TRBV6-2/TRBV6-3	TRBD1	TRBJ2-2	TGTGCCAGCGGACAGGGGAACACCGGGGAGCTGTTTTTT	CASGQGNTGELFF
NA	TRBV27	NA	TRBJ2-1	TGTGCCAGCATGGGGGGCGATTCCTACAATGAGCAGTTCTTC	CASMGGDSYNEQFF
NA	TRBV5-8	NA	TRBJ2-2	TGTGCCAGCAGTGCGGGGACAGAGTCGTCCACCGGGGAGCTGTTTTTT	CASSAGTESSTGELFF
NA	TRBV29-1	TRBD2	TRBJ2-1	TGCAGCGTTCTAGCGGGGGTATCCTACAATGAGCAGTTCTTC	CSVLAGVSYNEQFF
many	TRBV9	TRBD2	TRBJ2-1	TGTGCCAGCAGCGAAAGGGAGGGTAGGAACAATGAGCAGTTCTTC	CASSEREGRNNEQFF
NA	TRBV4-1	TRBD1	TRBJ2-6	TGCGCCAGCAGCCAGGACGGGACAGGGATTCTGTCGGGGGCCAACGTCCTAACTTTC	CASSQDGTGILSGANVLTF
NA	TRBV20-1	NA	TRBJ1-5	TGCAGTGTATTTGGAGGGAGCAATCAGCCCCAGCATTTT	CSVFGGSNQPQHF
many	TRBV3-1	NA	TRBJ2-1	TGTGCCAGCAGCCAATGGCCCGCCGCGGAGGGTACCGTGGATGAGCAGTTCTTC	CASSQWPAAEGTVDEQFF
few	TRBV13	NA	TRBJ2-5	TGTGCCAGCAGCTTTTTGTTGGGGGACCTCCAAGAGACCCAGTACTTC	CASSFLLGDLQETQYF
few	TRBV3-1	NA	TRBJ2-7	TGTGCCAGCAGCCAAGGGTCAGCCTACGAGCAGTACTTC	CASSQGSAYEQYF
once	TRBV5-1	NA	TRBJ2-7	TGCGCCAGCAACGACAGAGAGGGGGTCTACGAGCAGTACTTC	CASNDREGVYEQYF
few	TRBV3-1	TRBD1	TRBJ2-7	TGTGCCAGCAGCCCCGGGACAGATTCTTCCGAGCAGTACTTC	CASSPGTDSSEQYF
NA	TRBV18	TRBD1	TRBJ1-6	TGTGCCAGCTCCCTAGACAGGGCAAATAATTCACCCCTCCACTTT	CASSLDRANNSPLHF
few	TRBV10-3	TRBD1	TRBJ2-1	TGTGCCATCGCCGGACAGGGGGCGAATGAGCAGTTCTTC	CAIAGQGANEQFF
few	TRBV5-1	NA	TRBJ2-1	TGCGCCAGCAGAACTGGACAGCCAATTTACAATGAGCAGTTCTTC	CASRTGQPIYNEQFF
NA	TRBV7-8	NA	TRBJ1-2	TGTGCCAGCAGCTTAGCGGAGACGGGAAATAACTATGGCTACACCTTC	CASSLAETGNNYGYTF
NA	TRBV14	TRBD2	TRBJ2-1	TGTGCCAGCTGGGACGGGGATACTAGCGGGGTAGGATACAATGAGCAGTTCTTC	CASWDGDTSGVGYNEQFF
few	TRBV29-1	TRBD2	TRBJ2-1	TGCAGCTCAGCTTGGCGGGGGGGCCAAAATGAGCAGTTCTTC	CSSAWRGGQNEQFF
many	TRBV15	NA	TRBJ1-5	TGTGCCACCAGTATGTTAGAGGAAAATCAGCCCCAGCATTTT	CATSMLEENQPQHF
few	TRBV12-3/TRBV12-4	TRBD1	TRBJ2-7	TGTGCCAGCAGTCCGGGACAGCCCATCTCCTACGAGCAGTACTTC	CASSPGQPISYEQYF
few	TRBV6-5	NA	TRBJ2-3	TGTGCCAGCAGTTCAGGAGGGGTAAACACAGATACGCAGTATTTT	CASSSGGVNTDTQYF
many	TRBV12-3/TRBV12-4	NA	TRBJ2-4	TGTGCCAGCAGTCCCACAGAACCAGCCAAAAACATTCAGTACTTC	CASSPTEPAKNIQYF
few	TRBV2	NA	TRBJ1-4	TGTGCCAGCAGGAATGGTCTTGCAACTAATGAAAAACTGTTTTTT	CASRNGLATNEKLFF
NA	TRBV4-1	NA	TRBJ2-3	TGCGCCAGCAGCCAAGATCCCGGACTCAAAACGCAGTATTTT	CASSQDPGLKTQYF
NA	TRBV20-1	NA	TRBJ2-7	TGCAGTGCTAGGAACACCCAGAGCTCCTACGAGCAGTACTTC	CSARNTQSSYEQYF
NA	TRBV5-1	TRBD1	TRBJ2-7	TGCGCCAGCATCGAAGGACAGGGGGCCGGCTACGAGCAGTACTTC	CASIEGQGAGYEQYF
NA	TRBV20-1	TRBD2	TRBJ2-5	TGCAGTGCTAGTAAGACTAGCGGGAGAAAAGAGACCCAGTACTTC	CSASKTSGRKETQYF
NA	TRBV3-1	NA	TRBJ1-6	TGTGCCAGCAGCAAAACAGATTCATCACCCCTCCACTTT	CASSKTDSSPLHF
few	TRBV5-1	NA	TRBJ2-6	TGCGCCAGCAGCCCCCTACGGAGTTTGGGGGCCAACGTCCTGACTTTC	CASSPLRSLGANVLTF
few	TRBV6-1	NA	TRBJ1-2	TGTGCCAGCAGGTCCGCGACAATCTATGGCTACACCTTC	CASRSATIYGYTF
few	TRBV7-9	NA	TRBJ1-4	TGTGCCAGCGCAGGGGAAAAACTGTTTTTT	CASAGEKLFF
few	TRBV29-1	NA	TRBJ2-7	TGCAGCGTTGAAGATTACCTTTCCTACGAGCAGTACTTC	CSVEDYLSYEQYF
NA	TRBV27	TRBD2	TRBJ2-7	TGTGCCAGCAGTCCACTAGCGGGGGGGAGCTCCTACGAGCAGTACTTC	CASSPLAGGSSYEQYF
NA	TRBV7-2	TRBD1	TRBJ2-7	TGTGCCAGCAGCTCCCTGACAGGGGGCGAAGTATACGAGCAGTACTTC	CASSSLTGGEVYEQYF
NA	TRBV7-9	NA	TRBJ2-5	TGTGCCAGCAGCGGACAGTTGGAGACCCAGTACTTC	CASSGQLETQYF
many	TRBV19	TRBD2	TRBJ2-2	TGTGCCAGTAGTGGTACTAGCGGTGGCGGGGAGCTGTTTTTT	CASSGTSGGGELFF
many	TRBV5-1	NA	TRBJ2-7	TGCGCCAGCAGCTCTGGGACTTCCAAGCAGTACTTC	CASSSGTSKQYF
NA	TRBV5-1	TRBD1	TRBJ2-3	TGCGCCAGCAGCTTTTTGGACAGGGCCACAGATACGCAGTATTTT	CASSFLDRATDTQYF
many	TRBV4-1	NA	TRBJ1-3	TGCGCCAGCAGCCAAGATCGTTCTACAGGAAACACCATATATTTT	CASSQDRSTGNTIYF
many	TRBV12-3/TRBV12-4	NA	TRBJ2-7	TGTGCCAGCAGCCCCCTTGGCGACAATACCTACGAGCAGTACTTC	CASSPLGDNTYEQYF